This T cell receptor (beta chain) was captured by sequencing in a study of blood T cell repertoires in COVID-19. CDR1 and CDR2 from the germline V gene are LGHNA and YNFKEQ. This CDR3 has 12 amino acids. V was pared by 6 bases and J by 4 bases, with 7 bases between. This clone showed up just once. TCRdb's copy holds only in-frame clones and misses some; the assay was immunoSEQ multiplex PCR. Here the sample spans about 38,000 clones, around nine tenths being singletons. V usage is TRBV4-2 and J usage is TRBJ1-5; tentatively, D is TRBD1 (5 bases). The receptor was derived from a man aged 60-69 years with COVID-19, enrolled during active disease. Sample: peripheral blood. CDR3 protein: CASSSGNQPQHF. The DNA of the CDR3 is TGTGCCAGCAGTTCAGGGAATCAGCCCCAGCATTTT.